The T cell receptor beta chain described here comes from a study of human CD8 memory T cell subsets. Magnetic separation of the negative type served to enrich total CD8+ T cells. Points from the study as a whole: Estimated Chao1 values suggested that diversity was greater among stem-like memory T cells than among precursor exhausted T cells.

The CDR3 is 12 residues long. Germline-derived CDR1 and CDR2 are SQVTM and ANQGSEA. UMI-labeled 5' RACE was the method by which TCR beta libraries were made. TCRdb re-called the 5' RACE reads and gives one entry per CDR3 protein, without DNA. This sample's table reports 15,000 to 20,000 distinct CDR3 sequences. In the case of this clonotype: Its antigen is currently unknown.

This sequence was found in a human donor in good health. The sequenced material came from CD8+ stem-like memory T cells (TSCM and TCM) sorted from PBMCs. As to subset: stem-like memory CD8 T cells (TSTEM), CCR7+ PD-1- TIGIT-. V gene TRBV29-1 combines with J gene TRBJ2-2; TCRdb gives TRBD1 as the D gene, but with no DNA this cannot be confirmed. The CDR3 spells CSVGQGTGELFF.